The rows below give T cell receptor beta chains drawn from one sample of a study of CD8 T cells in Susac syndrome. TCRdb re-analysed the immunoSEQ multiplex PCR reads in MiXCR, keeping a single row per CDR3 protein. This sample carries 120,000 or so distinct CDR3 sequences, approximately 96% of them seen once, and the ten largest clones take 0.12% to 0.15%. Sequenced: CD4+ T cells from PBMCs. The receptors stem from a human donor with Susac syndrome. Each CDR3 is given with its conserved first and last residue. D genes are given only for firm matches. Where a row states a size, it is once, few, many or the class of an expanded clone; other rows omit it.

j_gene	v_gene	d_gene	abundance	CDR3nt	CDR3aa
TRBJ1-1	TRBV25-1	NA	once	TGTGCCAGCAGTGTCCTGGGGAACACTGAAGCTTTCTTT	CASSVLGNTEAFF
TRBJ1-2	TRBV6-6	NA	NA	TGTGCCAGCAGTTACCTAACCGTGGGGTATGGCTACACCTTC	CASSYLTVGYGYTF
TRBJ2-2	TRBV24-1	NA	NA	TGTGCCACCACTCCAGGGAGCACCGGGGAGCTGTTTTTT	CATTPGSTGELFF
TRBJ2-3	TRBV29-1	TRBD2	once	TGCAGCGCTGGGACTAGCGGGAGTACGTCAGATACGCAGTATTTT	CSAGTSGSTSDTQYF
TRBJ1-5	TRBV30	NA	NA	TGTGCCTGGAGCGGGGGGGGCAGACAGCCCCAGCATTTT	CAWSGGGRQPQHF
TRBJ2-5	TRBV18	NA	NA	TGTGCCAGCTCATCCGACAGGCGGGAGACCCAGTACTTC	CASSSDRRETQYF
TRBJ2-5	TRBV5-6	NA	NA	TGTGCCAGCAGCGCCGAAGAGACCCAGTACTTC	CASSAEETQYF
TRBJ1-2	TRBV6-5	NA	NA	TGTGCCAGCAGGCTGCCGGGGAGCGATGGCTACACCTTC	CASRLPGSDGYTF
TRBJ2-5	TRBV5-1	NA	NA	TGCGCCAGCAGCTTGGGGCGGGGAGGACAGAGCCAAGAGACCCAGTACTTC	CASSLGRGGQSQETQYF
TRBJ2-5	TRBV14	NA	once	TGTGCCAGCAGCCAAGAGGGGGAGACCCAGTACTTC	CASSQEGETQYF
TRBJ2-3	TRBV7-2	TRBD2	NA	TGTGCCAGCAGCTTAGGTGGACTAGCTACAGATACGCAGTATTTT	CASSLGGLATDTQYF
TRBJ2-7	TRBV27	TRBD1	NA	TGTGCCAGCAGTTTAAAAGGGACAGGGACCTACGAGCAGTACTTC	CASSLKGTGTYEQYF
TRBJ2-1	TRBV29-1	TRBD2	NA	TGCAGCTTCGGACTAGCCCATGAGCAGTTCTTC	CSFGLAHEQFF
TRBJ2-1	TRBV29-1	TRBD2	once	TGCAGCGTGAATCCTCTAGCGGGAGTGAACAATGAGCAGTTCTTC	CSVNPLAGVNNEQFF
TRBJ2-1	TRBV20-1	TRBD2	NA	TGCAGTGCTAGATCCGGGACTAGCGGGAGCCATGAGCAGTTCTTC	CSARSGTSGSHEQFF
TRBJ1-1	TRBV5-4	NA	NA	TGTGCCAGCAGCCCTGGGGGACGGTACACTGAAGCTTTCTTT	CASSPGGRYTEAFF
TRBJ2-6	TRBV20-1	NA	NA	TGCAGTGCTAGAGGTCAGGGGGGCTCTGGGGCCAACGTCCTGACTTTC	CSARGQGGSGANVLTF
TRBJ2-1	TRBV6-1	TRBD2	NA	TGTGCCAGCAGTCCCGCCGGGACTAGCAGTAGGGGTTCCTACAATGAGCAGTTCTTC	CASSPAGTSSRGSYNEQFF
TRBJ2-1	TRBV24-1	TRBD2	NA	TGTGCCACCAGTGATCAGACTAGCGGGGGCGAATTCTTC	CATSDQTSGGEFF
TRBJ1-2	TRBV29-1	TRBD1	NA	TGCAGCGTTGCTCGGGACAGGGAAGATTTTGGCTACACCTTC	CSVARDREDFGYTF
TRBJ2-5	TRBV20-1	TRBD1	once	TGCAGTGCTAGCCAGGGGGCCCGGGAGACCCAGTACTTC	CSASQGARETQYF
TRBJ2-3	TRBV6-2/TRBV6-3	TRBD2	NA	TGTGCCAGCCGACCGGGACTCCTGTACGAGACTAGCGGGACGTACTCTACAGATACGCAGTATTTT	CASRPGLLYETSGTYSTDTQYF
TRBJ2-7	TRBV6-6	NA	NA	TGTGCCAGCAGTAAGGAGGGGGCCTCCTACGAGCAGTACTTC	CASSKEGASYEQYF
TRBJ2-1	TRBV11-2	TRBD2	NA	TGTGCCAGCAGCCCAGCGGGACCGTACAATGAGCAGTTCTTC	CASSPAGPYNEQFF
TRBJ2-7	TRBV29-1	TRBD1	NA	TGCAGCGTTGTAGGACAGGGAGGCTACGAGCAGTACTTC	CSVVGQGGYEQYF
TRBJ1-4	TRBV5-6	NA	NA	TGTGCCAGCAGCTTCAGAGCCGCAACTAATGAAAAACTGTTTTTT	CASSFRAATNEKLFF
TRBJ1-2	TRBV6-2/TRBV6-3	TRBD1	once	TGTGCCAGCACCGACAGGGCAATCGATGGCTACACCTTC	CASTDRAIDGYTF
TRBJ1-4	TRBV12-3/TRBV12-4	NA	NA	TGTGCCAGCAGGTTGCTGGGGGAAAAACTGTTTTTT	CASRLLGEKLFF
TRBJ1-5	TRBV30	NA	once	TGTGCCTGGAGTGTCGGGGAGCCCCAGCATTTT	CAWSVGEPQHF
TRBJ2-1	TRBV4-2	NA	NA	TGTGCCAGCAGCCAGGAACCCTACAGGGAAGGATCCTACAATGAGCAGTTCTTC	CASSQEPYREGSYNEQFF
TRBJ1-5	TRBV12-3/TRBV12-4	NA	NA	TGTGCCAGCAGTTTAAATCAGCCCCAGCATTTT	CASSLNQPQHF
TRBJ1-1	TRBV29-1	NA	NA	TGCAGCGTCGTATCCACTGAAGCTTTCTTT	CSVVSTEAFF
TRBJ2-5	TRBV10-3	TRBD2	NA	TGTGCCATCAGCCCCGGGACTAGCGGCGAGACCCAGTACTTC	CAISPGTSGETQYF
TRBJ2-1	TRBV29-1	TRBD1	NA	TGCAGCGTGGTGGACAGGGGCCCTTACAATGAGCAGTTCTTC	CSVVDRGPYNEQFF
TRBJ2-5	TRBV28	TRBD2	few	TGTGCCAGCAGTTCGGGGCTAGCGGGAGTAGAGACCCAGTACTTC	CASSSGLAGVETQYF
TRBJ1-5	TRBV6-5	NA	NA	TGTGCCAGCAGTTCCCTAGGTCAGCCCCAGCATTTT	CASSSLGQPQHF
TRBJ1-2	TRBV25-1	NA	NA	TGTGCCAGCAGTGAATCGGGGAACAGGGTGGCGGGTGGCTACACCTTC	CASSESGNRVAGGYTF
TRBJ2-3	TRBV20-1	NA	NA	TGCAGTGCTAGATCCTACACTAGCACAGATACGCAGTATTTT	CSARSYTSTDTQYF
TRBJ2-2	TRBV30	NA	NA	TGTGCCTGGAGTCCAACCGGGGAGCTGTTTTTT	CAWSPTGELFF
TRBJ2-2	TRBV20-1	TRBD2	NA	TGCAGTGCTCTAACTAGCGTCAACACCGGGGAGCTGTTTTTT	CSALTSVNTGELFF